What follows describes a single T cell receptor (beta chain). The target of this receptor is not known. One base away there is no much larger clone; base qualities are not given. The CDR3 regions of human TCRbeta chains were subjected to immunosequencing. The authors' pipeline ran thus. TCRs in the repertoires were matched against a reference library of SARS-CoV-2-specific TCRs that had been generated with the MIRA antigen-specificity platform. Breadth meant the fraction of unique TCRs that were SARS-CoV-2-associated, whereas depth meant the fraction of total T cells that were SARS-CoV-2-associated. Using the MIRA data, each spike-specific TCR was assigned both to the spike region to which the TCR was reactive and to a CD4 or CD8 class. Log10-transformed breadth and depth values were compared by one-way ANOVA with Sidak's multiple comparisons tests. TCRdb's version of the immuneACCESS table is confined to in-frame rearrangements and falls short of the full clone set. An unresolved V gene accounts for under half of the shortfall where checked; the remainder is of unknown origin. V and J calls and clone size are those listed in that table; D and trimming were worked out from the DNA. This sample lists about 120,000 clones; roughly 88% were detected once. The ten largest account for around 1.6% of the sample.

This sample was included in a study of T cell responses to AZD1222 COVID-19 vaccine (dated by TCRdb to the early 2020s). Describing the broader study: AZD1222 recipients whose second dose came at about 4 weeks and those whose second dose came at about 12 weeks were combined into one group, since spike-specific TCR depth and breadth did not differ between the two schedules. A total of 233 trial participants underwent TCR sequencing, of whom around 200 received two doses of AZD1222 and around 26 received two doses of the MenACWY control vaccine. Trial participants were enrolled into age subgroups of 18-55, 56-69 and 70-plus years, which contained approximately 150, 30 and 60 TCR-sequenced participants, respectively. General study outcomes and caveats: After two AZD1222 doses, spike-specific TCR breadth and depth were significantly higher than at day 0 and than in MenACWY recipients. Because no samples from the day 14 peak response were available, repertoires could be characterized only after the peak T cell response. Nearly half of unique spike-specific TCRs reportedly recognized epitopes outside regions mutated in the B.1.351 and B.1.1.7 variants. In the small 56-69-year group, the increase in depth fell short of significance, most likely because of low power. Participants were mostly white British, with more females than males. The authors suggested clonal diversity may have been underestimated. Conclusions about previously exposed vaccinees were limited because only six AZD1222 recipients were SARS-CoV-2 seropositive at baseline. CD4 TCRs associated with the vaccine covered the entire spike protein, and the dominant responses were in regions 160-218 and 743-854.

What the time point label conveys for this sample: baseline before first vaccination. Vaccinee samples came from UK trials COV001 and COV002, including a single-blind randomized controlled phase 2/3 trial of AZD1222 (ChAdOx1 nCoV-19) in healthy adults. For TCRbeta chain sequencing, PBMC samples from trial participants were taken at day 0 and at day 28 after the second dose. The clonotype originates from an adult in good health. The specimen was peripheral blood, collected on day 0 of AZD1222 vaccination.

Here is the DNA: TGTGCCAGCAGCTTTGGGACACTTAACACCGGGGAGCTGTTTTTT. Translated, it gives CASSFGTLNTGELFF. The chain is assembled from TRBV5-4 and TRBJ2-2, and the D gene may be TRBD1, 6 bases matching. Spanning cysteine to phenylalanine, the CDR3 consists of 15 amino acids. Only the CDR3 portion is preserved as DNA: 45 bases, with reading frame beginning at the first base. Sequences SGHNT (CDR1) and YYREEE (CDR2) are obtained from the germline V gene (reference sequence). V lost 2 bases and J lost 2 bases; the stretch between them is 10 bases long.